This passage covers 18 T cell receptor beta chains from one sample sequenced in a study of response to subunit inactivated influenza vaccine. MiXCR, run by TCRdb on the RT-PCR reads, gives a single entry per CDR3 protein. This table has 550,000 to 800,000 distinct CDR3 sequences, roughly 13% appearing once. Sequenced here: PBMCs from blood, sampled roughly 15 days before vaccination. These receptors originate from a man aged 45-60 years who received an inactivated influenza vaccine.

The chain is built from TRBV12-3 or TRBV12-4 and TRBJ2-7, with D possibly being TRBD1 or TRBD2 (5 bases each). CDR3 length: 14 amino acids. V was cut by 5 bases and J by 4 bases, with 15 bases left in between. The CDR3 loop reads CASSPLGDAYEQYF. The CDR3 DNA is TGTGCCAGCAGTCCTCTCGGGGACGCGTACGAGCAGTACTTC.

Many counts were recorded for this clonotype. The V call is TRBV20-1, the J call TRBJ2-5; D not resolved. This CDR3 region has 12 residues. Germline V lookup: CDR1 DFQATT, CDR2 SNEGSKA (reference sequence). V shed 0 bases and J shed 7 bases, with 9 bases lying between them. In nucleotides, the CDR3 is TGCAGTGCTAGAGATAAGGACGGGACCCAGTACTTC. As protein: CSARDKDGTQYF.

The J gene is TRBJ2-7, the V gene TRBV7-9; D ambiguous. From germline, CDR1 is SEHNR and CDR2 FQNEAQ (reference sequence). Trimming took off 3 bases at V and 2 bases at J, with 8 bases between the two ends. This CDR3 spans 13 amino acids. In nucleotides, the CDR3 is TGTGCCAGCAGCTTTGCGACCACCTACGAGCAGTACTTC. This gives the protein CASSFATTYEQYF.

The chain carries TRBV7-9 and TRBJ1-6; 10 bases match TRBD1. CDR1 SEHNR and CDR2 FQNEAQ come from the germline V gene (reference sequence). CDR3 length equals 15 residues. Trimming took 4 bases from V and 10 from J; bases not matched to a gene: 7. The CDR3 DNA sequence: TGTGCCAGCAGCTCAACGGGACAGGGGCAATCACCCCTCCACTTT. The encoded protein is CASSSTGQGQSPLHF. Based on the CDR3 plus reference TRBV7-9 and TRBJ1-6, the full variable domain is DTGVSQNPRHKITKRGQNVTFRCDPISEHNRLYWYRQTLGQGPEFLTYFQNEAQLEKSRLLSDRFSAERPKGSFSTLEIQRTEQGDSAMYLCASSSTGQGQSPLHFGNGTRLTVT.

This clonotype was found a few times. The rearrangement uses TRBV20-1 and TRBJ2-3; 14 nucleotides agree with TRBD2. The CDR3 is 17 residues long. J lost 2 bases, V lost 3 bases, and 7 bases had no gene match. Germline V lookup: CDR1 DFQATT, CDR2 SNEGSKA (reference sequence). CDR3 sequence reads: CSASTGTSGSVTDTQYF. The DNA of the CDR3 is TGCAGTGCTAGCACCGGGACTAGCGGGAGTGTCACAGATACGCAGTATTTT.

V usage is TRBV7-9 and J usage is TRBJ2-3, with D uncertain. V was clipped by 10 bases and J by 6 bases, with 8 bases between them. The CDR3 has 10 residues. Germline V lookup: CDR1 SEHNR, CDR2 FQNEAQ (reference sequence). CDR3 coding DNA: TGTGCCACTCTGGGGGATACGCAGTATTTT. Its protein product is CATLGDTQYF.

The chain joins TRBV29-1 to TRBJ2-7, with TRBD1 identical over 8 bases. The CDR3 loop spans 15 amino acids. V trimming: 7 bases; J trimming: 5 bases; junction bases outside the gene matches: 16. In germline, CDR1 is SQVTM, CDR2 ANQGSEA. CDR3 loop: CSASVGGRGLDEQYF. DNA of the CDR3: TGCAGCGCCTCAGTAGGTGGCAGGGGGCTCGACGAGCAGTACTTC.

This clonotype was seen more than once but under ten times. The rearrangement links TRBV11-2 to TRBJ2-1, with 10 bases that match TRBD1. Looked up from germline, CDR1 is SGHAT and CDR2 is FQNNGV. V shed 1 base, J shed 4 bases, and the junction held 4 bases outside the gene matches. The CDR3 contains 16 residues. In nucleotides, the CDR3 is TGTGCCAGCAGCTTAGTTCTGGGACAGGGGTACAATGAGCAGTTCTTC. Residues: CASSLVLGQGYNEQFF.

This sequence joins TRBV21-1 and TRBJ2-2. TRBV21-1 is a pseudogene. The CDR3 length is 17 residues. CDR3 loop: CAIKRSQTYLNTGELFF. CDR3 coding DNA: TGTGCCATTAAGAGGAGTCAGACCTACTTGAACACCGGGGAGCTGTTTTTT.

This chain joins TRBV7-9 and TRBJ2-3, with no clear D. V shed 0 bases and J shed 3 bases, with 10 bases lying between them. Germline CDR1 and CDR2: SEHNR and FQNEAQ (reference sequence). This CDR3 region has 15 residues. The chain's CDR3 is CASSLALTITDTQYF. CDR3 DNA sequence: TGTGCCAGCAGCTTAGCGCTCACGATAACAGATACGCAGTATTTT.

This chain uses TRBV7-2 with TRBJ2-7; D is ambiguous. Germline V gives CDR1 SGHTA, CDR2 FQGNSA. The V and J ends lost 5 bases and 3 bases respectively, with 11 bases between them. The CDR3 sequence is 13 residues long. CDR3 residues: CASSLDRNYEQYF. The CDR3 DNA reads TGTGCCAGCAGCCTCGACCGCAACTACGAGCAGTACTTC.

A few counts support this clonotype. The CDR3 coding sequence is TGCAGCGTGAGCGAGGGCTTGAACACTGAAGCTTTCTTT. It yields the protein CSVSEGLNTEAFF. The rearrangement links TRBV29-1 to TRBJ1-1; D remains unclear. The ends were cut back, 6 bases at V and 0 bases at J, with 11 bases in the middle. Germline V gene sequence: CDR1 SQVTM, CDR2 ANQGSEA. This CDR3 has 13 amino acids.

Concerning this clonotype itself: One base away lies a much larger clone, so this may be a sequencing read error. CDR3 in DNA: TGTGCCAGCAGTAGACCCACGGGGGTTAGCAATCAGCCCCAGTATTTT. It specifies CASSRPTGVSNQPQYF. The chain uses TRBV6-1 and TRBJ1-5; perhaps TRBD2 as D (6 bases). TRBJ2-3 explains the end of the DNA better; the J call may be wrong. The length of the CDR3 is 16 residues. The germline CDR1 and CDR2 sequences are MNHNS and SASEGT.

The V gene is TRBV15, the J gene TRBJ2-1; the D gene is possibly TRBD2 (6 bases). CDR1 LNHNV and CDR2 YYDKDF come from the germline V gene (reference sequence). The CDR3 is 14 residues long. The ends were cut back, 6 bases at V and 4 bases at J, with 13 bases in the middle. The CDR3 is CATSPPTSYNEQFF. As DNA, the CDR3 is TGTGCCACCAGTCCCCCGACTAGTTACAATGAGCAGTTCTTC.

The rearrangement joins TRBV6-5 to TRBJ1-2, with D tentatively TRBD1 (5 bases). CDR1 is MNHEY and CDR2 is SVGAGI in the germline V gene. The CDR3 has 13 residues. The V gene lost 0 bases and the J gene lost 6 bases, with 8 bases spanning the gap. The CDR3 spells CASSYSARDGYTF. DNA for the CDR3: TGTGCCAGCAGTTACTCGGCCAGGGATGGCTACACCTTC.

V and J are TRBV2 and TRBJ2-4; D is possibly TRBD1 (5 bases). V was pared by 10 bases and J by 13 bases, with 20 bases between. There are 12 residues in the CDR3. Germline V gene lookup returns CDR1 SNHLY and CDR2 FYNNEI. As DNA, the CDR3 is TGTGCCACCAAAGACAGTACGTCCCCACAGTACTTC. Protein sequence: CATKDSTSPQYF.

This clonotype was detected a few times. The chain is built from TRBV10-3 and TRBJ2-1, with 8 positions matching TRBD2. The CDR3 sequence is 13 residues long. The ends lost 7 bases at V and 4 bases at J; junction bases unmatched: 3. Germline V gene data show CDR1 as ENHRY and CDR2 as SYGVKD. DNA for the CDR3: TGTGCCATCAATAGCGGGGAATACAATGAGCAGTTCTTC. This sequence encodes CAINSGEYNEQFF.

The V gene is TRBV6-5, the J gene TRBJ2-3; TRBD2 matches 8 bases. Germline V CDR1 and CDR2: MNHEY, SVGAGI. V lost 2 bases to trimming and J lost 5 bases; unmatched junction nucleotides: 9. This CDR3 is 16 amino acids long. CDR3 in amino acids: CASSYESSGSGDTQYF. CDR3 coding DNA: TGTGCCAGCAGTTACGAGTCGAGCGGGAGTGGAGATACGCAGTATTTT.